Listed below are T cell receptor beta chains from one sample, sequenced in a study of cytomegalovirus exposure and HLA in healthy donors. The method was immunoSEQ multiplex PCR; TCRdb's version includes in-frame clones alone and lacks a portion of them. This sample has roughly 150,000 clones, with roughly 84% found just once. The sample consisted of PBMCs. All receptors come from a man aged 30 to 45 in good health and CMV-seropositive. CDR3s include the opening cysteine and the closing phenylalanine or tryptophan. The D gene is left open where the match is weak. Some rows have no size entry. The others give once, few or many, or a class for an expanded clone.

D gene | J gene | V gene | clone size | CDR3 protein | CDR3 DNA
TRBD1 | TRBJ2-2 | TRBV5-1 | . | CASSFDRGRTGELFF | TGCGCCAGCAGCTTCGACAGGGGCCGGACCGGGGAGCTGTTTTTT
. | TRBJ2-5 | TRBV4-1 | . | CASSQDLALEVQETQYF | TGCGCCAGCAGCCAAGATTTAGCGCTAGAAGTCCAAGAGACCCAGTACTTC
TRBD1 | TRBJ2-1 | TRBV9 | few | CASSVAGGQSARSYNEQFF | TGTGCCAGCAGCGTAGCTGGGGGACAGTCCGCTAGGTCCTACAATGAGCAGTTCTTC
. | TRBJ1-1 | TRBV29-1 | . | CSVGPGDTEAFF | TGCAGCGTTGGTCCCGGGGACACTGAAGCTTTCTTT
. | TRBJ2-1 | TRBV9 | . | CASSVPGNEQFF | TGTGCCAGCAGCGTACCGGGGAATGAGCAGTTCTTC
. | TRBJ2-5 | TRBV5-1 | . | CASSLGVWGSRRETQYF | TGCGCCAGCAGCTTGGGGGTTTGGGGCAGCAGGAGAGAGACCCAGTACTTC
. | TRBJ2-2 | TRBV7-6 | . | CASSLARQGSGELFF | TGTGCCAGCAGCTTAGCTCGCCAGGGCTCCGGGGAGCTGTTTTTT
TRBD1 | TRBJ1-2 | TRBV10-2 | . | CASTKDRAYYGYTF | TGCGCCAGCACCAAGGACAGGGCATACTATGGCTACACCTTC
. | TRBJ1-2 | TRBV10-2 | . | CASALGENYGYTF | TGCGCCAGCGCTCTCGGGGAGAACTATGGCTACACCTTC
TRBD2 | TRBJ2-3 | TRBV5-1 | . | CASSFLADSTDTQYF | TGCGCCAGCAGCTTCCTAGCGGACAGCACAGATACGCAGTATTTT
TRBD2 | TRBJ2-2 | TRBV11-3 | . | CASSLDKASGKTGELFF | TGTGCCAGCAGCTTAGATAAGGCTAGCGGGAAGACCGGGGAGCTGTTTTTT
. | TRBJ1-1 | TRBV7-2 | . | CASAEGMNTEAFF | TGTGCCAGTGCGGAGGGAATGAACACTGAAGCTTTCTTT
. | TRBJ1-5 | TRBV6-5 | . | CASRGGLSSNQPQHF | TGTGCCAGCAGGGGCGGACTGTCGAGCAATCAGCCCCAGCATTTT
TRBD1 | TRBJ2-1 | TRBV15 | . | CATSRGQGASYNEQFF | TGTGCCACCAGCAGAGGGCAGGGGGCCTCCTACAATGAGCAGTTCTTC
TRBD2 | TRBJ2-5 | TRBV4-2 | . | CASSHPGGRGETQYF | TGTGCCAGCAGCCATCCGGGGGGGAGGGGGGAGACCCAGTACTTC
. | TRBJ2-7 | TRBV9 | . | CASSSGTLSPYEQYF | TGTGCCAGCAGCTCCGGGACTCTTAGCCCCTACGAGCAGTACTTC
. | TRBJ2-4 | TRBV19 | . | CASSPGFRGVNIQYF | TGTGCCAGTAGTCCCGGTTTCAGGGGAGTTAACATTCAGTACTTC
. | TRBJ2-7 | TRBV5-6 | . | CASSIDRAGHEQYF | TGTGCCAGCAGCATCGACAGAGCCGGTCACGAGCAGTACTTC
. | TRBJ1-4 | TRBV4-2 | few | CASSPRGGANEKLFF | TGTGCCAGCAGCCCGAGAGGGGGTGCTAATGAAAAACTGTTTTTT
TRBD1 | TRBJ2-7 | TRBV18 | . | CASSPDGQGIFYEQYF | TGTGCCAGCTCCCCCGACGGACAGGGAATATTCTACGAGCAGTACTTC
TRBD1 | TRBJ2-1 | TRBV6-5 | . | CASSTDRDPYNEQFF | TGTGCCAGCAGTACCGACAGGGACCCCTACAATGAGCAGTTCTTC
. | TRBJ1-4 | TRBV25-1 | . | CASSSTATNEKLFF | TGTGCCAGCAGTTCGACAGCAACTAATGAAAAACTGTTTTTT
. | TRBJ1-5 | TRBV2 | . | CASRSPPAGGNQPQHF | TGTGCCAGCAGATCGCCCCCGGCGGGTGGCAATCAGCCCCAGCATTTT
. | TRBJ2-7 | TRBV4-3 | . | CASSQGWQGSYEQYF | TGCGCCAGCAGCCAAGGGTGGCAGGGATCCTACGAGCAGTACTTC
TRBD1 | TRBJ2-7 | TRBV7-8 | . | CASSFTGTGEEQYF | TGTGCCAGCAGCTTTACCGGGACAGGGGAAGAGCAGTACTTC
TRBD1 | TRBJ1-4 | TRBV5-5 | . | CASSSYRGPDEKLFF | TGTGCCAGCAGCTCCTACAGGGGCCCGGATGAAAAACTGTTTTTT
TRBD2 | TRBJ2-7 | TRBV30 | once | CAWGTLAGVGEQYF | TGTGCCTGGGGGACCTTAGCGGGAGTGGGCGAGCAGTACTTC
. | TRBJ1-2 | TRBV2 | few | CASSTTSGYGYTF | TGTGCCAGCAGCACGACAAGTGGCTATGGCTACACCTTC